This T cell receptor (beta chain) was found in a study of blood T cells in healthy people across ages. The use of a sample-barcoded 5' primer and a J-beta primer mix characterized a second PCR of roughly 6 to 11 cycles. Template switching added a 12-random-nucleotide identifier to every cDNA molecule. TCRdb analysed the 5' RACE reads with MiXCR anew, one entry per CDR3 protein. The table includes approximately 830,000 distinct CDR3 sequences, approximately 65% detected once. This clonotype has just a few counts. CDR1 is SGDLS, CDR2 YYNGEE, per germline. The CDR3 contains 13 residues. Trimming shortened V by 2 bases and J by 6 bases, and 8 bases separated the two germline ends.

The TCR was taken from a man between 25 and 39 years old in good health. The chain uses TRBV9 and TRBJ2-2, with D tentatively TRBD2 (5 bases). Specimen: blood. This CDR3 is CASSVEGSGELFF. The CDR3 DNA reads as TGTGCCAGCAGCGTTGAGGGATCCGGGGAGCTGTTTTTT.